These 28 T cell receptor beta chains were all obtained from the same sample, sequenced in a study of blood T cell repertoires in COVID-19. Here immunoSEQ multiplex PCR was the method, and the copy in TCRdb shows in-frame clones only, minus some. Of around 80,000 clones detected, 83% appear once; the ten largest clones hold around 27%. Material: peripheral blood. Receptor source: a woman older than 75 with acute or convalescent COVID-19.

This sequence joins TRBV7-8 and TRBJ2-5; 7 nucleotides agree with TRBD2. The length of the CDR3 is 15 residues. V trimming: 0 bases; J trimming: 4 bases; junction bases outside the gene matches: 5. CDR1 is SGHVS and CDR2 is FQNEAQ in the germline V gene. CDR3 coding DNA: TGTGCCAGCAGCTTAGCTGGGCCTAGCGGAGAGACCCAGTACTTC. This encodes CASSLAGPSGETQYF.

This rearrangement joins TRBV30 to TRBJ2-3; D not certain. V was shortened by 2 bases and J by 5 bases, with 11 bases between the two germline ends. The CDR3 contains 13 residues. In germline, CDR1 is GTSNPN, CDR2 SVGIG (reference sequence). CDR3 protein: CAWSWPLQDTQYF. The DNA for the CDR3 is TGTGCCTGGAGTTGGCCCTTACAAGATACGCAGTATTTT.

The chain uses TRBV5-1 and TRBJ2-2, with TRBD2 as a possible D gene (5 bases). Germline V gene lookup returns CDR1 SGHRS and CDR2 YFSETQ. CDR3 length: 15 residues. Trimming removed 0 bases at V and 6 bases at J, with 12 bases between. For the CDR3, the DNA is TGCGCCAGCAGCTTGGGTGAGGGTTCGGCCGGGGAGCTGTTTTTT. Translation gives CASSLGEGSAGELFF.

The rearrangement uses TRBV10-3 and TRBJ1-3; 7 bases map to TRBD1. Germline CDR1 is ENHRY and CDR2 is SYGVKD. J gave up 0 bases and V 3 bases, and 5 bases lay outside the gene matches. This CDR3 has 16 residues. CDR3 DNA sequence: TGTGCCATCAGTGACCCAGGACAGGTCTCTGGAAACACCATATATTTT. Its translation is CAISDPGQVSGNTIYF.

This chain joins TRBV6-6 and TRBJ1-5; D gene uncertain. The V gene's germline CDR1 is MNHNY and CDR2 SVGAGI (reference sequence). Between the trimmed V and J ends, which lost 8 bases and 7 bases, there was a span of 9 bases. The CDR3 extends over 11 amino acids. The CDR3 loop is CASRGEQPQHF. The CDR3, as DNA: TGTGCCAGCCGCGGTGAGCAGCCCCAGCATTTT.

CDR3 region: CASSLGGSGSSGANVLTF. CDR3 in DNA: TGTGCCAGCAGCCTAGGAGGAAGCGGGAGTTCGGGGGCCAACGTCCTGACTTTC. The gene calls are TRBV7-8 and TRBJ2-6; 8 bases align to TRBD2. The CDR3 has 18 amino acids. Per the germline V gene, CDR1 is SGHVS and CDR2 is FQNEAQ. J lost 4 bases, V lost 5 bases, and 13 bases had no gene match.

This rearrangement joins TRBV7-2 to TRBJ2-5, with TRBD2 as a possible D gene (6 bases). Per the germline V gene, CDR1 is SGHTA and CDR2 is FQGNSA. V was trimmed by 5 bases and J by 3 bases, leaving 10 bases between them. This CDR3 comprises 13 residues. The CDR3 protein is CASSAGREETQYF. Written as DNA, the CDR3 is TGTGCCAGCAGCGCGGGACGGGAAGAGACCCAGTACTTC.

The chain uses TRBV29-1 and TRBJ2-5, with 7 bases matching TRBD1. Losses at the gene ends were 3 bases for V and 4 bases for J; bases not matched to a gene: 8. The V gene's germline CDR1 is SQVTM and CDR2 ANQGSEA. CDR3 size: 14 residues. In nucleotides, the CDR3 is TGCAGCGTTGATAGGAGACAGGGTGCAGAGACCCAGTACTTC. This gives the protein CSVDRRQGAETQYF.

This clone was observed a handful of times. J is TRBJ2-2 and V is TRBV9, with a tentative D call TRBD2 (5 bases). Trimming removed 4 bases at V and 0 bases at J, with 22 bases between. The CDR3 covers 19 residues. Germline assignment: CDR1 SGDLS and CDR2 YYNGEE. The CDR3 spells CASSPRGRLSGPNTGELFF. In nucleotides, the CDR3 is TGTGCCAGCAGCCCCAGAGGAAGACTAAGCGGCCCGAACACCGGGGAGCTGTTTTTT.

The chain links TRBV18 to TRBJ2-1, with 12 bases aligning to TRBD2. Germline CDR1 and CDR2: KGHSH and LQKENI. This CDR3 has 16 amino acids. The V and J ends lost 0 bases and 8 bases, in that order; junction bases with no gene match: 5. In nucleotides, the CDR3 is TGTGCCAGCTCACCACCGGCCCTAGCGGGAGGGGATGAGCAGTTCTTC. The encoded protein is CASSPPALAGGDEQFF.

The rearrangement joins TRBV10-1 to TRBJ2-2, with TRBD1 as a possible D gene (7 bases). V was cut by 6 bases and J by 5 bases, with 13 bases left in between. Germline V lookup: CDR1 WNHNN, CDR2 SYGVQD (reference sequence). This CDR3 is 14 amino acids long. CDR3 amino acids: CASRRDRGTGELFF. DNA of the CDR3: TGCGCCAGCAGGCGGGACAGAGGGACCGGGGAGCTGTTTTTT.

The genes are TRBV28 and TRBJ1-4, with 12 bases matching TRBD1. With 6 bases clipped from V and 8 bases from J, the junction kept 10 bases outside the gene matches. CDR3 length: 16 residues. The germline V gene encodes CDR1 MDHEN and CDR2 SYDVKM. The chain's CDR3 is CASRSGTGGRLEKLFF. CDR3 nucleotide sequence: TGTGCCAGCAGGTCCGGGACAGGGGGCAGGTTAGAAAAACTGTTTTTT.

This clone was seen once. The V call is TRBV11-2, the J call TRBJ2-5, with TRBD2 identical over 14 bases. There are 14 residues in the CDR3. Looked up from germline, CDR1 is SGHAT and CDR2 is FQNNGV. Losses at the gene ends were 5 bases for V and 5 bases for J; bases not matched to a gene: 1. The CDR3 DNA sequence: TGTGCCAGCAGCGGGACTAGCGGGAGTGAGACCCAGTACTTC. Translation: CASSGTSGSETQYF.

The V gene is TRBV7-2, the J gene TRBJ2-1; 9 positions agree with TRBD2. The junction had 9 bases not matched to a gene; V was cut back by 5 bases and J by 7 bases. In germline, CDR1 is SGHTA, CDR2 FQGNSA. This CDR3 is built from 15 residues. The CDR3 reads CASSPIAGEANEQFF. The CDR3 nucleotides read TGTGCCAGCAGCCCGATAGCGGGAGAGGCGAATGAGCAGTTCTTC.

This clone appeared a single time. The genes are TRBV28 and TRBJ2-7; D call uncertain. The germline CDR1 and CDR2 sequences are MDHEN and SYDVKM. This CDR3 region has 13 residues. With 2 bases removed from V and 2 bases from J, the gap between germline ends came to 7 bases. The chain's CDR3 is CASSLPGTYEQYF. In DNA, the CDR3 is TGTGCCAGCAGTTTACCCGGTACCTACGAGCAGTACTTC.

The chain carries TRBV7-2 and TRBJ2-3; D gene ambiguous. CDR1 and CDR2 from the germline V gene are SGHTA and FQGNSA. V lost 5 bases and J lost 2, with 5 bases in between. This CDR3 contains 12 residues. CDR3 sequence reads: CASSPNTDTQYF. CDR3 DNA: TGTGCCAGCAGCCCCAACACAGATACGCAGTATTTT.

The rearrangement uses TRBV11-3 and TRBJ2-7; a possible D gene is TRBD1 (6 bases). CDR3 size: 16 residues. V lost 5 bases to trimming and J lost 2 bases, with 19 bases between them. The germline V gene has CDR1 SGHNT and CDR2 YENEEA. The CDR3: CASSLTGQQDTYEQYF. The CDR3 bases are TGTGCCAGCAGCCTGACAGGTCAACAGGATACCTACGAGCAGTACTTC.

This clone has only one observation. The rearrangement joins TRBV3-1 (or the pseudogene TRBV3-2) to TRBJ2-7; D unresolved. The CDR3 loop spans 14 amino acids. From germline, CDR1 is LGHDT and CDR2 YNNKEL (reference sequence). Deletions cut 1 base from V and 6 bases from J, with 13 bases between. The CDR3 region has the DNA TGTGCCAGCAGCCAAGGGCCCTGGGCAGGCGAGCAGTACTTC. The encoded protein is CASSQGPWAGEQYF.

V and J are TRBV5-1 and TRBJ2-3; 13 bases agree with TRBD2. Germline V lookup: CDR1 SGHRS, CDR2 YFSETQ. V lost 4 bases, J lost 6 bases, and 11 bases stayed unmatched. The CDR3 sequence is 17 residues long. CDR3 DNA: TGCGCCAGCAGCACGGGACTAGCGGGAATGTTTTCGGATACGCAGTATTTT. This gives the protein CASSTGLAGMFSDTQYF.

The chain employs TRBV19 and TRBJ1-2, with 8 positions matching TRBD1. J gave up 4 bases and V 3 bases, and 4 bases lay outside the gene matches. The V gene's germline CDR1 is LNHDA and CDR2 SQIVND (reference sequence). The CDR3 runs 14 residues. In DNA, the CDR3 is TGTGCCAGTAGTATGAGGGGGACAGGCTATGGCTACACCTTC. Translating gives CASSMRGTGYGYTF.

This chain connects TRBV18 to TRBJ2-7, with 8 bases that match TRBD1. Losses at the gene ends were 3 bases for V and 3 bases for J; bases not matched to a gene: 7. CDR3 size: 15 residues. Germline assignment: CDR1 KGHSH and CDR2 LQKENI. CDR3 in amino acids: CASSPGTGNFYEQYF. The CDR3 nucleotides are TGTGCCAGCTCACCGGGGACAGGTAATTTCTACGAGCAGTACTTC.

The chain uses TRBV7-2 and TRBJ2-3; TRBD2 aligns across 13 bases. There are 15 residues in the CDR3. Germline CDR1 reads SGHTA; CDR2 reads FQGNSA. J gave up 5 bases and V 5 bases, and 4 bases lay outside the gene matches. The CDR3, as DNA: TGTGCCAGCAGCACAAGGACTAGCGGGAGAGATACGCAGTATTTT. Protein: CASSTRTSGRDTQYF.

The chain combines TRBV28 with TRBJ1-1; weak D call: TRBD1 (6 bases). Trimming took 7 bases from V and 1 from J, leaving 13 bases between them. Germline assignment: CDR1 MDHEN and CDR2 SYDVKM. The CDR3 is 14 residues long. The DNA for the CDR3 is TGTGCCAGCAACACGGGACAATGGAACACTGAAGCTTTCTTT. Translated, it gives CASNTGQWNTEAFF.

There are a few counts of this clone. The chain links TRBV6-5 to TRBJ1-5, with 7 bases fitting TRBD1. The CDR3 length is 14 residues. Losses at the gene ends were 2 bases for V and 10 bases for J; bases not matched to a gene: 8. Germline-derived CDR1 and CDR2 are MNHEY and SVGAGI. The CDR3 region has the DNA TGTGCCAGCAGTTACGGTGGGACAGAAGGCCCCCAGCATTTT. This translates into CASSYGGTEGPQHF.

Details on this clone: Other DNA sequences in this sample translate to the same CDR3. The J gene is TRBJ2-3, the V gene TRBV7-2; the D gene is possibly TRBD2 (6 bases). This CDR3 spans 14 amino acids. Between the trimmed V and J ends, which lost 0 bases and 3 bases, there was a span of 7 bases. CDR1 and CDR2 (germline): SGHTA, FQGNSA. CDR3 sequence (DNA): TGTGCCAGCAGCTTAGCGGGGGGTACAGATACGCAGTATTTT. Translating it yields CASSLAGGTDTQYF.

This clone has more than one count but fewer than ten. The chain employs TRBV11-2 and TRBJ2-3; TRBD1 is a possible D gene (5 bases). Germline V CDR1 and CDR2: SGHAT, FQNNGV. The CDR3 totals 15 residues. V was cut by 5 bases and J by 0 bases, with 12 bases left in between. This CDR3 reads CASSQRQPSTDTQYF. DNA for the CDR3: TGTGCCAGCAGCCAAAGACAGCCTAGCACAGATACGCAGTATTTT.

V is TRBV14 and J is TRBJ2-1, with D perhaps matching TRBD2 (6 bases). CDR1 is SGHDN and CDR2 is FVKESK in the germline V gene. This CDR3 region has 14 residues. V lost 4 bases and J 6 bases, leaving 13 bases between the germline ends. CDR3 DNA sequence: TGTGCCAGCAGCCGAACAACTAGCCTCAATGAGCAGTTCTTC. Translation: CASSRTTSLNEQFF.

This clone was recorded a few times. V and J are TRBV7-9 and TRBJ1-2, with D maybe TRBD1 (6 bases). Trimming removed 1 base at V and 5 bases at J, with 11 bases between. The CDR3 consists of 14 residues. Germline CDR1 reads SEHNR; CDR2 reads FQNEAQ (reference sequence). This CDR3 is CASSLDRVWYGYTF. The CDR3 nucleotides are TGTGCCAGCAGCTTAGACAGGGTTTGGTATGGCTACACCTTC.